These 24 T cell receptor beta chains were all obtained from the same sample, sequenced in a study of cytomegalovirus exposure and HLA in healthy donors. It was with 60 Vbeta and 13 Jbeta primers that the PCR ran. The repertoire was sequenced with immunoSEQ multiplex PCR; TCRdb's copy has only in-frame clones and lacks some. The sample has 65,000 to 90,000 clones, around 80% seen once. Sequencing was carried out using PBMCs. The source of these receptors is a man younger than 45 in good health and CMV-seronegative.

The genes are TRBV18 and TRBJ2-3, with TRBD1 matching 7 bases. Trimming cost V 6 bases and J 2 bases; bases outside gene matches: 11. The CDR3 is 16 residues long. CDR1 is KGHSH, CDR2 LQKENI, per germline. In nucleotides, the CDR3 is TGTGCCAGCTCGGCCCAGGGGGACACCCTCACAGATACGCAGTATTTT. Translating it yields CASSAQGDTLTDTQYF.

The J gene is TRBJ2-1, the V gene TRBV28, with D maybe TRBD2 (6 bases). CDR1 is MDHEN and CDR2 is SYDVKM in the germline V gene. CDR3 size: 14 residues. Trimming stripped 6 bases from V and 9 bases from J, with 18 bases between. CDR3 in amino acids: CASRSRLDLGEQFF. In DNA, the CDR3 is TGTGCCAGCAGATCCCGACTAGATTTGGGTGAGCAGTTCTTC.

This clone was seen more than once but under ten times. The chain has TRBV2 and TRBJ1-4; the D is unclear. Looked up from germline, CDR1 is SNHLY and CDR2 is FYNNEI. The germline V and J ends were trimmed by 8 bases and 0 bases, with 16 bases remaining between them. This CDR3 has 16 amino acids. The chain's CDR3 is CASAFIATPTNEKLFF. In DNA form, the CDR3 reads TGTGCCAGCGCCTTTATCGCTACCCCAACTAATGAAAAACTGTTTTTT.

The rearrangement uses TRBV15 and TRBJ2-2; D gene ambiguous. The CDR3 runs 13 residues. The V gene lost 0 bases and the J gene lost 5 bases, with 4 bases spanning the gap. CDR1 and CDR2 from the germline V gene are LNHNV and YYDKDF (reference sequence). This CDR3 reads CATSRDKTGELFF. In nucleotides, the CDR3 is TGTGCCACCAGCAGAGATAAAACCGGGGAGCTGTTTTTT.

V is TRBV27 and J is TRBJ1-4; 7 bases are a match to TRBD1. CDR3 length: 13 residues. CDR1 and CDR2 from the germline V gene are MNHEY and SMNVEV (reference sequence). The V gene end was trimmed by 8 bases and the J gene end by 7 bases; junction bases not matched to a gene: 7. The CDR3 DNA follows: TGTGCCAGCGGCATGACAGGGCTTGAAAAACTGTTTTTT. Translating it yields CASGMTGLEKLFF.

The chain couples TRBV5-6 to TRBJ2-7, with TRBD2 matching 8 bases. Per the germline V gene, CDR1 is SGHDT and CDR2 is YYEEEE. The length of the CDR3 is 13 residues. J lost 4 bases, V lost 5 bases, and 5 bases had no gene match. The CDR3 coding sequence is TGTGCCAGCAGTAAAAGCGGGAGATACGAGCAGTACTTC. Residues: CASSKSGRYEQYF. Filled out from reference TRBV5-6 and TRBJ2-7, the complete variable domain reads DAGVTQSPTHLIKTRGQQVTLRCSPKSGHDTVSWYQQALGQGPQFIFQYYEEEERQRGNFPDRFSGHQFPNYSSELNVNALLLGDSALYLCASSKSGRYEQYFGPGTRLTVT.

The chain links TRBV7-8 to TRBJ1-3; D is possibly TRBD1 (6 bases). The CDR3 contains 14 residues. Trimming left V 5 bases short and J 4 bases short, with 12 bases between. CDR1 and CDR2 (germline): SGHVS, FQNEAQ. For the CDR3, the DNA is TGTGCCAGCAGCCGCCCTCAGGGGGGAAACACCATATATTTT. Encoded protein: CASSRPQGGNTIYF.

The chain is built from TRBV7-8 and TRBJ2-1; D is unresolved. CDR3 size: 13 residues. V lost 3 bases, J lost 0 bases, and 3 bases lay in between. In germline, CDR1 is SGHVS, CDR2 FQNEAQ. DNA for the CDR3: TGTGCCAGCAGCTTCAGCTCCTACAATGAGCAGTTCTTC. Encoded protein: CASSFSSYNEQFF. The whole variable domain, filled in from reference TRBV7-8 and TRBJ2-1, reads GAGVSQSPRYKVAKRGQDVALRCDPISGHVSLFWYQQALGQGPEFLTYFQNEAQLDKSGLPSDRFFAERPEGSVSTLKIQRTQQEDSAVYLCASSFSSYNEQFFGPGTRLTVL.

Only a few counts were recorded for this clone. This rearrangement joins TRBV30 to TRBJ2-3, with D maybe TRBD2 (6 bases). The CDR3 contains 13 residues. CDR1 is GTSNPN and CDR2 is SVGIG in the germline V gene (reference sequence). V lost 4 bases to trimming and J lost 6 bases, with 14 bases between them. CDR3 amino acids: CAWTRRGGDTQYF. Here the CDR3 DNA reads TGTGCCTGGACCCGGAGGGGCGGGGATACGCAGTATTTT.

This chain links TRBV27 with TRBJ1-4; D ambiguous. The CDR3 has 11 residues. Between the trimmed V and J ends, which lost 3 bases and 8 bases, there was a span of 4 bases. CDR1 and CDR2 from the germline V gene are MNHEY and SMNVEV (reference sequence). The CDR3 loop reads CASSLREKLFF. The CDR3 DNA sequence: TGTGCCAGCAGTTTGAGGGAAAAACTGTTTTTT.

The chain joins TRBV15 to TRBJ2-2; 9 positions match TRBD1. V lost 0 bases to trimming and J lost 4 bases; unmatched junction nucleotides: 6. CDR1 and CDR2 from the germline V gene are LNHNV and YYDKDF (reference sequence). The length of the CDR3 is 17 residues. This CDR3 reads CATSRDFGQGSTGELFF. CDR3 sequence (DNA): TGTGCCACCAGCAGAGATTTCGGACAGGGGTCCACCGGGGAGCTGTTTTTT.

V is TRBV5-6 and J is TRBJ1-2; D might be TRBD1 (6 bases). Trimming removed 5 bases from V and 3 bases from J, with 17 bases in between. Germline loops: CDR1 SGHDT, CDR2 YYEEEE. The CDR3 covers 15 residues. The CDR3 sequence is CASRLSGARYYGYTF. The CDR3 bases are TGTGCCAGCAGGCTGTCAGGGGCGCGCTACTATGGCTACACCTTC.

The V and J genes are TRBV27 and TRBJ1-2, with TRBD1 matching over 10 bases. The CDR3 contains 15 residues. Germline V gene sequence: CDR1 MNHEY, CDR2 SMNVEV (reference sequence). The V gene end was trimmed by 2 bases and the J gene end by 6 bases; junction bases not matched to a gene: 6. In nucleotides, the CDR3 is TGTGCCAGCAGTTTAAACCGGGGGACAGGGGATGGCTACACCTTC. This gives the protein CASSLNRGTGDGYTF.

This sequence joins TRBV10-3 and TRBJ1-1; no reliable D call. CDR1 and CDR2 from the germline V gene are ENHRY and SYGVKD. The V end was cut by 8 bases, the J end by 1 base, with 5 bases between. There are 11 residues in the CDR3. In DNA form, the CDR3 reads TGTGCCATCTCAGGGAACACTGAAGCTTTCTTT. Translation gives CAISGNTEAFF.

This sequence joins TRBV7-9 and TRBJ2-2; maybe TRBD2 (5 bases). The CDR3 is made up of 13 amino acids. V lost 4 bases to trimming and J lost 5 bases, with 8 bases between them. Germline CDR1 SEHNR, CDR2 FQNEAQ (reference sequence). CDR3 bases: TGTGCCAGCAGCTCTCGAGGGACCGGGGAGCTGTTTTTT. This encodes CASSSRGTGELFF. The full variable domain, with the rest looked up from reference TRBV7-9 and TRBJ2-2, is DTGVSQNPRHKITKRGQNVTFRCDPISEHNRLYWYRQTLGQGPEFLTYFQNEAQLEKSRLLSDRFSAERPKGSFSTLEIQRTEQGDSAMYLCASSSRGTGELFFGEGSRLTVL.

V usage is TRBV7-2 and J usage is TRBJ1-6, with D unresolved. Trimming removed 5 bases at V and 8 bases at J, with 10 bases between. The CDR3 contains 13 residues. The V gene's germline CDR1 is SGHTA and CDR2 FQGNSA. Here the CDR3 reads CASSPGRDSPLHF. Written as DNA, the CDR3 is TGTGCCAGCAGCCCGGGGAGGGATTCACCCCTCCACTTT.

This chain joins TRBV19 and TRBJ2-7; a weak D match, TRBD2 (6 bases). CDR1 and CDR2 from the germline V gene are LNHDA and SQIVND (reference sequence). V lost 4 bases and J 2 bases, leaving 12 bases between the germline ends. The CDR3 is made up of 14 amino acids. The CDR3 sequence: CASSRGGITYEQYF. The CDR3 region has the DNA TGTGCCAGTAGTAGAGGCGGGATAACCTACGAGCAGTACTTC.

For this clone: One end of the junction fails to match germline, which may point to a read error. This sequence joins TRBV7-7 and TRBJ2-7, with a weak D call TRBD1 (6 bases). The CDR3 covers 13 residues. The germline V gene has CDR1 SSHAT and CDR2 FNYEAQ (reference sequence). CDR3 nucleotide sequence: TGTGCTAGCAGCTTGGACAGTACCTACGAGCAGTACTTC. As protein: CASSLDSTYEQYF.

This chain links TRBV4-3 with TRBJ2-3, with TRBD1 identical over 9 bases. CDR3 length: 18 amino acids. V lost 4 bases to trimming and J lost 2 bases; unmatched junction nucleotides: 13. The germline V gene encodes CDR1 LGHNA and CDR2 YSLEER. CDR3: CASSLGTGPLTFTDTQYF. Written as DNA, the CDR3 is TGCGCCAGCAGCCTGGGGACAGGGCCCCTAACTTTCACAGATACGCAGTATTTT.

The chain uses TRBV6-1 and TRBJ1-2; tentatively, D is TRBD1 (6 bases). The CDR3 is made up of 16 amino acids. Germline CDR1 reads MNHNS; CDR2 reads SASEGT. Trimming removed 1 base from V and 4 bases from J, with 16 bases in between. The DNA of the CDR3 is TGTGCCAGCAGTGAAGGCGCGGGGGGCGTTATCTATGGCTACACCTTC. It yields the protein CASSEGAGGVIYGYTF.

V gene TRBV5-1 combines with J gene TRBJ2-7; D gene unclear. Trimming cost V 4 bases and J 5 bases, with 25 bases left between them. The CDR3 spans 17 residues. From germline, CDR1 is SGHRS and CDR2 YFSETQ. The CDR3 loop reads CASSERSKAVELNEQYF. CDR3 coding DNA: TGCGCCAGCAGCGAAAGGTCTAAGGCTGTGGAGCTCAACGAGCAGTACTTC.

A single count supports this clone. The V gene is TRBV14, the J gene TRBJ1-1, with D possibly being TRBD1 (5 bases). Trimming left V 0 bases short and J 9 bases short, with 14 bases between. The germline V gene encodes CDR1 SGHDN and CDR2 FVKESK. This CDR3 has 14 amino acids. CDR3 protein: CASSQDRASMKAFF. In nucleotides, the CDR3 is TGTGCCAGCAGCCAAGACAGGGCTTCGATGAAAGCTTTCTTT.

The V gene is TRBV7-9, the J gene TRBJ2-3; the match to TRBD1 covers 7 bases. Germline V gene data show CDR1 as SEHNR and CDR2 as FQNEAQ (reference sequence). The CDR3 consists of 13 residues. V lost 6 bases and J lost 2; bases outside the gene matches: 2. The CDR3: CASRRGPTDTQYF. The CDR3 DNA reads as TGTGCCAGCAGAAGGGGGCCCACAGATACGCAGTATTTT.

The chain joins TRBV5-6 to TRBJ2-7; D gene uncertain. V dropped 2 bases and J dropped 4 bases, with 10 bases sitting between them. Per germline, CDR1 SGHDT and CDR2 YYEEEE. CDR3 length: 13 amino acids. The chain's CDR3 is CASSLASEYEQYF. The DNA for the CDR3 is TGTGCCAGCAGCTTAGCGTCGGAATACGAGCAGTACTTC.